The 9 T cell receptor beta chains in this list originate from one sample, sequenced in a study of blood T cell repertoires in COVID-19. TCRdb's copy holds only in-frame clones and misses some; the assay was immunoSEQ multiplex PCR. The sample consists of hundreds of thousands of clones, more than 85% of them appearing once. Source material: peripheral blood. The source of these receptors is a human donor in a cohort sampled during active COVID-19.

J is TRBJ2-3 and V is TRBV6-5; 7 bases match TRBD1. Germline V gives CDR1 MNHEY, CDR2 SVGAGI. J was trimmed by 0 bases and V by 5 bases; bases with no gene match: 5. CDR3 length equals 15 residues. For the CDR3, the DNA is TGTGCCAGCAGTAACAGGGGTTTGAGCACAGATACGCAGTATTTT. Protein: CASSNRGLSTDTQYF.

The V and J genes are TRBV6-5 and TRBJ2-1, with 10 bases identical to TRBD2. The CDR3 spans 15 residues. V lost 2 bases and J lost 2; bases outside the gene matches: 0. Germline lookup yields CDR1 MNHEY and CDR2 SVGAGI. CDR3: CASSYGLAAYNEQFF. The CDR3 DNA follows: TGTGCCAGCAGTTACGGACTAGCGGCCTACAATGAGCAGTTCTTC.

The V and J genes are TRBV10-3 and TRBJ1-5, with TRBD1 matching over 7 bases. Germline-derived CDR1 and CDR2 are ENHRY and SYGVKD. This CDR3 is built from 15 residues. The V segment lost 1 base and the J segment 2 bases; nucleotides outside the gene matches: 2. CDR3 residues: CAISEYGQGNQPQHF. CDR3 coding DNA: TGTGCCATCAGTGAGTATGGACAGGGCAATCAGCCCCAGCATTTT.

The rearrangement joins TRBV9 to TRBJ1-2; 8 nucleotides line up with TRBD1. The CDR3 is made up of 15 amino acids. The trim removed 6 bases at V and 4 bases at J, leaving 11 bases unmatched. Germline CDR1 is SGDLS and CDR2 is YYNGEE. CDR3 protein: CASTTPTGAGYGYTF. The CDR3 region has the DNA TGTGCCAGCACGACTCCGACAGGGGCGGGCTATGGCTACACCTTC.

V and J are TRBV7-2 and TRBJ2-5; 10 bases align to TRBD1. The V segment lost 5 bases and the J segment 5 bases; nucleotides outside the gene matches: 5. The V gene's germline CDR1 is SGHTA and CDR2 FQGNSA. The CDR3 is 14 residues long. CDR3 residues: CASSLDRGRETQYF. CDR3 nucleotides: TGTGCCAGCAGCCTAGACAGGGGGCGGGAGACCCAGTACTTC.

The genes are TRBV6-1 and TRBJ2-4; 8 bases are shared with TRBD2. The CDR3 length is 19 residues. With V trimmed by 3 bases and J by 5 bases, 18 bases remained unmatched. The germline V gene encodes CDR1 MNHNS and CDR2 SASEGT. In nucleotides, the CDR3 is TGTGCCAGCAGTGACCCCTTCGGGGGGGGGCGGCCCCAACAAAACATTCAGTACTTC. Its protein is CASSDPFGGGRPQQNIQYF.

The rearrangement links TRBV5-5 to TRBJ2-1; D ambiguous. The germline V and J ends were trimmed by 0 bases and 1 base, with 8 bases remaining between them. The CDR3 totals 15 residues. CDR1 is SGHKS and CDR2 is YYEKEE in the germline V gene (reference sequence). CDR3: CASSLGLRSYNEQFF. CDR3 DNA sequence: TGTGCCAGCAGCTTGGGTCTGAGATCCTACAATGAGCAGTTCTTC.

The J gene is TRBJ1-2, the V gene TRBV11-2; weak D call: TRBD1 (5 bases). The CDR3 spans 18 residues. V lost 3 bases and J 3 bases, leaving 23 bases between the germline ends. Germline loops: CDR1 SGHAT, CDR2 FQNNGV. The CDR3 loop is CASSFPFWEGKTDYGYTF. CDR3 DNA: TGTGCCAGCAGCTTCCCTTTCTGGGAGGGGAAGACGGACTATGGCTACACCTTC.

The chain has TRBV11-3 and TRBJ2-7; TRBD1 agrees at 9 bases. The V and J ends lost 3 bases and 1 base, in that order; junction bases with no gene match: 4. Looked up from germline, CDR1 is SGHNT and CDR2 is YENEEA. The CDR3 has 15 amino acids. CDR3 residues: CASSFRDRESYEQYF. CDR3 nucleotides: TGTGCCAGCAGCTTTAGGGACAGGGAATCCTACGAGCAGTACTTC.